The rows below give T cell receptor beta chains drawn from one sample of a study of T cell responses to AZD1222 COVID-19 vaccine. Assay used: immunoSEQ multiplex PCR; TCRdb lists only in-frame clones, some missing. This table has around 140,000 clones, roughly 91% appearing once. Here the sequenced sample was peripheral blood, taken on day 0 of AZD1222 vaccination. The receptors originated from an adult in good health. Each CDR3 is given with its conserved first and last residue.

TRBJ2-1 | TRBV19 | CASTRRGAYNEQFF
TRBJ1-1 | TRBV2 | CASSSRDSYEAFF
TRBJ1-2 | TRBV19 | CASSTGQGDGYTF
TRBJ2-2 | TRBV11-1 | CASSSDRGSTGELFF
TRBJ1-6 | TRBV18 | CASSPSLAGPNNSPLHF
TRBJ1-1 | TRBV12-3/TRBV12-4 | CASRRGYYAFF
TRBJ1-1 | TRBV6-5 | CASSPGGNTEAFF
TRBJ1-6 | TRBV19 | CASPRVTDSSINSPLHF
TRBJ2-2 | TRBV30 | CAWSAGINTGELFF
TRBJ2-5 | TRBV6-5 | CASRPTTSGVGTQYF
TRBJ1-4 | TRBV28 | CASSSSAATNEKLFF
TRBJ2-7 | TRBV5-6 | CASSLRSYEQYF
TRBJ2-2 | TRBV9 | CASTLTSGVKPTGELFF
TRBJ2-1 | TRBV25-1 | CASSELGYREYNEQFF
TRBJ1-1 | TRBV2 | CASTNLVATGGTEAFF
TRBJ2-2 | TRBV7-3 | CASSLGRANTGELFF
TRBJ2-1 | TRBV11-2 | CASSLGEREWFF
TRBJ1-2 | TRBV5-1 | CASSLASSLDYTF
TRBJ2-7 | TRBV18 | CASSPRQIVDEQYF
TRBJ1-5 | TRBV30 | CAWSAWSAGQPQHF